A single sample gave rise to the 7 T cell receptor beta chains below, sequenced in a study of blood T cell repertoires in COVID-19. Here immunoSEQ multiplex PCR was the method, and the copy in TCRdb shows in-frame clones only, minus some. Here the sample spans under 150,000 clones, around 88% being singletons. The sample taken for sequencing was peripheral blood. The receptors originated from a human donor in a cohort sampled during active COVID-19.

CDR3 protein: CASSRDRSYGYTF. As DNA, the CDR3 is TGTGCCAGCAGTCGGGACAGGTCCTATGGCTACACCTTC. The chain has TRBV6-5 and TRBJ1-2, with TRBD1 identical over 8 bases. Trimming removed 5 bases from V and 4 bases from J; junction bases left unmatched: 3. CDR1 is MNHEY, CDR2 SVGAGI, per germline. The CDR3 has 13 amino acids.

The V and J genes are TRBV24-1 and TRBJ2-3; D is possibly TRBD2 (5 bases). The CDR3 is 11 amino acids. Trimming pared 12 bases from V and 8 bases from J, leaving 14 bases between. Germline-derived CDR1 and CDR2 are KGHDR and SFDVKD. CDR3 nucleotides: TGTGCCGCTTACGCGAGGGTTACGCAGTATTTT. Its translation is CAAYARVTQYF.

The CDR3 sequence: CASSAHWVRSQETQYF. The DNA for the CDR3 is TGCGCCAGCAGCGCACACTGGGTGCGGAGCCAAGAGACCCAGTACTTC. The J gene is TRBJ2-5, the V gene TRBV5-1; D is unresolved. The V end was cut by 4 bases, the J end by 1 base, with 17 bases between. Germline V gene lookup returns CDR1 SGHRS and CDR2 YFSETQ. This CDR3 contains 16 residues.

The chain couples TRBV5-4 to TRBJ1-1; the D is unclear. The CDR3 contains 12 residues. V dropped 1 base and J dropped 6 bases, with 7 bases sitting between them. The V gene's germline CDR1 is SGHNT and CDR2 YYREEE (reference sequence). DNA for the CDR3: TGTGCCAGCAGCTTGCTAGGATCTGAAGCTTTCTTT. It translates to CASSLLGSEAFF. The full variable domain, completed using reference TRBV5-4 and TRBJ1-1, is ETGVTQSPTHLIKTRGQQVTLRCSSQSGHNTVSWYQQALGQGPQFIFQYYREEENGRGNFPPRFSGLQFPNYSSELNVNALELDDSALYLCASSLLGSEAFFGQGTRLTVV.

DNA of the CDR3: TGTGCCAGCCCGACCGGACAGGTGGGCACCGGGGAGCTGTTTTTT. The encoded protein is CASPTGQVGTGELFF. This rearrangement joins TRBV18 to TRBJ2-2; 7 nucleotides line up with TRBD1. Looked up from germline, CDR1 is KGHSH and CDR2 is LQKENI. This CDR3 comprises 15 residues. Trimming at V came to 8 bases and at J to 4 bases, leaving 10 bases not matched to a gene.

Only a few counts were recorded for this clone. The chain carries TRBV21-1 and TRBJ1-6; TRBD1, as called in the table, went unchecked against the DNA. TRBV21-1 is noted as a pseudogene. CDR3 size: 17 residues. The CDR3 region is CASSIDRGEFYNSPLHF. The CDR3 DNA follows: TGTGCCAGCAGCATTGACAGGGGCGAATTCTATAATTCACCCCTCCACTTT.

The chain is built from TRBV7-3 and TRBJ2-3; tentative D call: TRBD2 (6 bases). CDR3 length: 15 residues. Per the germline V gene, CDR1 is SGHTA and CDR2 is FQGTGA. Trimming stripped 4 bases from V and 5 bases from J, with 16 bases between. The CDR3 DNA follows: TGTGCCAGCAGCTCTAGCCGGGGAGCGGGAGATACGCAGTATTTT. This encodes CASSSSRGAGDTQYF.